This T cell receptor beta chain was obtained from a study of cytomegalovirus exposure and HLA in healthy donors. V lost 0 bases, J lost 7 bases, and 18 bases lay in between. Germline V gives CDR1 MGHRA, CDR2 YSYEKL. The CDR3 has 16 residues. The PCR made use of 60 Vbeta and 13 Jbeta primers. Only in-frame clones appear in the TCRdb table, and some are missing; sequencing was by immunoSEQ multiplex PCR. The sample shows about 140,000 clones, approximately 71% of them seen only once. V gene TRBV4-1 combines with J gene TRBJ1-1, with a tentative D call TRBD1 (6 bases). The clonotype was recovered from a man between 40 and 49 years old in good health and CMV-seronegative. The specimen sequenced was PBMCs. DNA for the CDR3: TGCGCCAGCAGCCAAGAGTTGGGCAGGGGCAGTAATGAAGCTTTCTTT. Translated, it gives CASSQELGRGSNEAFF.